The 17 T cell receptor beta chains given below trace back to one sample, sequenced in a study of cytomegalovirus exposure and HLA in healthy donors. Use of 60 Vbeta and 13 Jbeta primers characterized the PCR. The data were produced by immunoSEQ multiplex PCR, yet TCRdb's version contains in-frame clones alone and is incomplete. The top ten clones hold 7% to 10% of a sample with 40,000 to 60,000 clones, 72% of them seen once. The sample consisted of PBMCs. Every receptor here comes from a woman in her forties or fifties in good health and CMV-seronegative.

The V and J genes are TRBV29-1 and TRBJ1-4; TRBD1 aligns across 7 bases. Germline V gives CDR1 SQVTM, CDR2 ANQGSEA. The CDR3 extends over 13 amino acids. The junction had 5 bases not matched to a gene; V was cut back by 6 bases and J by 4 bases. This CDR3 is CSVTGTDNEKLFF. The CDR3 DNA sequence: TGCAGCGTGACCGGGACAGATAATGAAAAACTGTTTTTT.

This chain joins TRBV30 and TRBJ2-7; D gene unclear. Germline values: CDR1 GTSNPN, CDR2 SVGIG (reference sequence). Trimming removed 3 bases at V and 6 bases at J, with 15 bases between. The CDR3 length is 13 residues. In DNA form, the CDR3 reads TGTGCCTGGAGCGTCCCGCCCAACGGCGAGCAGTACTTC. Its protein is CAWSVPPNGEQYF.

The genes are TRBV7-3 and TRBJ2-7; TRBD1 matches at 7 bases. The CDR3 spans 13 residues. V lost 4 bases to trimming and J lost 1 base; unmatched junction nucleotides: 1. CDR1 is SGHTA and CDR2 is FQGTGA in the germline V gene. The CDR3 nucleotides read TGTGCCAGCAGCTCGACAGGGTCCTACGAGCAGTACTTC. It specifies CASSSTGSYEQYF.

CDR3 amino acids: CASSGQGRGADTQYF. The CDR3 DNA reads as TGTGCCAGCAGCGGCCAAGGTCGCGGGGCAGATACGCAGTATTTT. This sequence joins TRBV9 and TRBJ2-3; D possibly corresponds to TRBD2 (6 bases). The CDR3 consists of 15 residues. V was pared by 3 bases and J by 4 bases, with 15 bases between. The V gene's germline CDR1 is SGDLS and CDR2 YYNGEE.

Points on this clone: Its ends do not fully match the called genes, so a read error is possible. This rearrangement joins TRBV7-9 to TRBJ2-7; D perhaps matches TRBD1 (5 bases). Germline loops: CDR1 SEHNR, CDR2 FQNEAQ (reference sequence). The length of the CDR3 is 12 residues. The DNA for the CDR3 is TGTTCCAGCAGCTTTGACAGCTACGAGCAGTACTTC. This gives the protein CSSSFDSYEQYF.

CDR3 region: CAISEGDDSQHF. DNA of the CDR3: TGTGCCATCAGTGAGGGTGACGACTCCCAGCATTTT. This chain joins TRBV10-3 and TRBJ1-5; D gene uncertain. Germline CDR1 and CDR2: ENHRY and SYGVKD. This CDR3 is built from 12 residues. V lost 2 bases and J lost 11, with 10 bases in between.

This chain connects TRBV11-2 to TRBJ2-3; a weak D match, TRBD2 (6 bases). This CDR3 region has 16 residues. Between the trimmed V and J ends, which lost 5 bases and 2 bases, there was a span of 17 bases. Germline loops: CDR1 SGHAT, CDR2 FQNNGV. CDR3 nucleotide sequence: TGTGCCAGCAGCCGAATCGGCGGGGTGACCACAGATACGCAGTATTTT. It codes for CASSRIGGVTTDTQYF. Drawing the rest from reference TRBV11-2 and TRBJ2-3, the complete variable domain is EAGVAQSPRYKIIEKRQSVAFWCNPISGHATLYWYQQILGQGPKLLIQFQNNGVVDDSQLPKDRFSAERLKGVDSTLKIQPAKLEDSAVYLCASSRIGGVTTDTQYFGPGTRLTVL.

The V and J genes are TRBV4-2 and TRBJ2-2; 16 bases map to TRBD2. The CDR3 covers 21 residues. Germline-derived CDR1 and CDR2 are LGHNA and YNFKEQ. The V gene end was trimmed by 2 bases and the J gene end by 0 bases; junction bases not matched to a gene: 9. This CDR3 is CASSQRGPGTSGGANTGELFF. The DNA for the CDR3 is TGTGCCAGCAGCCAAAGGGGCCCCGGGACTAGCGGGGGGGCGAACACCGGGGAGCTGTTTTTT.

The rearrangement links TRBV19 to TRBJ1-1, with D perhaps matching TRBD1 (5 bases). Trimming pared 3 bases from V and 1 base from J, leaving 9 bases between. This CDR3 comprises 14 residues. CDR1 is LNHDA and CDR2 is SQIVND in the germline V gene (reference sequence). The DNA for the CDR3 is TGTGCCAGTAGTATCAACAGGAGGAACACTGAAGCTTTCTTT. Its translation is CASSINRRNTEAFF.

This clone was picked up one time. The chain links TRBV10-3 to TRBJ2-7; 9 positions agree with TRBD1. The CDR3 runs 19 residues. Germline V gene data show CDR1 as ENHRY and CDR2 as SYGVKD. V lost 6 bases and J lost 0; bases outside the gene matches: 18. The CDR3: CAISAMTGTGTIISYEQYF. CDR3 DNA: TGTGCCATCAGCGCAATGACCGGGACAGGGACTATCATCTCCTACGAGCAGTACTTC.

The chain joins TRBV7-2 to TRBJ1-6, with D possibly being TRBD1 (5 bases). This CDR3 contains 15 residues. Deletions cut 5 bases from V and 9 bases from J, with 17 bases between. Per germline, CDR1 SGHTA and CDR2 FQGNSA. The CDR3 DNA reads TGTGCCAGCAGCCCAGTTAGCAGGGCCGGTTCACCCCTCCACTTT. This gives the protein CASSPVSRAGSPLHF.

This clone turned up a few times. The chain employs TRBV4-3 and TRBJ1-2, with D unresolved. Germline V lookup: CDR1 LGHNA, CDR2 YSLEER. This CDR3 spans 15 amino acids. The V gene lost 1 base and the J gene lost 4 bases, with 13 bases spanning the gap. CDR3 sequence (DNA): TGCGCCAGCAGCCAAGGAACGGAGATTCGCTATGGCTACACCTTC. It is translated as CASSQGTEIRYGYTF.

V usage is TRBV28 and J usage is TRBJ1-3; TRBD1 matches 8 bases. The germline V gene has CDR1 MDHEN and CDR2 SYDVKM. After removal of 7 bases from V and 0 bases from J, the junction contained 11 bases not matched to a gene. This CDR3 has 17 residues. The CDR3 DNA reads TGTGCCAGCATGTTGGCAGGGGGCCTCAGCTCTGGAAACACCATATATTTT. Its protein is CASMLAGGLSSGNTIYF.

This chain connects TRBV30 to TRBJ2-7; TRBD1 might be the D (5 bases). The CDR3 is 13 amino acids. Germline V lookup: CDR1 GTSNPN, CDR2 SVGIG (reference sequence). Trimming removed 8 bases from V and 0 bases from J, with 14 bases in between. The CDR3 here is CAGGVGPSYEQYF. DNA of the CDR3: TGTGCCGGCGGCGTGGGGCCCTCCTACGAGCAGTACTTC.

The rearrangement joins TRBV27 to TRBJ2-3; D perhaps matches TRBD1 (6 bases). Per germline, CDR1 MNHEY and CDR2 SMNVEV (reference sequence). V was trimmed by 0 bases and J by 11 bases, leaving 21 bases between them. The CDR3 is made up of 16 amino acids. The CDR3 protein is CASSLSGTSRGPGQYF. CDR3 sequence (DNA): TGTGCCAGCAGTTTATCTGGGACCTCCAGGGGCCCGGGGCAGTATTTT.

This chain joins TRBV6-1 and TRBJ1-1, with D perhaps matching TRBD1 (6 bases). The CDR3 covers 13 residues. Germline V gene data show CDR1 as MNHNS and CDR2 as SASEGT. The germline V and J ends were trimmed by 1 base and 7 bases, with 10 bases remaining between them. CDR3 residues: CASSEGGHLEAFF. The DNA for the CDR3 is TGTGCCAGCAGTGAAGGGGGACACCTTGAAGCTTTCTTT.

The chain uses TRBV30 and TRBJ2-7; D call uncertain. With 0 bases removed from V and 1 base from J, the gap between germline ends came to 10 bases. This CDR3 has 14 amino acids. Germline CDR1 GTSNPN, CDR2 SVGIG (reference sequence). CDR3 sequence reads: CAWSVGLQSYEQYF. The CDR3 DNA reads TGTGCCTGGAGTGTGGGTTTACAGTCCTACGAGCAGTACTTC.